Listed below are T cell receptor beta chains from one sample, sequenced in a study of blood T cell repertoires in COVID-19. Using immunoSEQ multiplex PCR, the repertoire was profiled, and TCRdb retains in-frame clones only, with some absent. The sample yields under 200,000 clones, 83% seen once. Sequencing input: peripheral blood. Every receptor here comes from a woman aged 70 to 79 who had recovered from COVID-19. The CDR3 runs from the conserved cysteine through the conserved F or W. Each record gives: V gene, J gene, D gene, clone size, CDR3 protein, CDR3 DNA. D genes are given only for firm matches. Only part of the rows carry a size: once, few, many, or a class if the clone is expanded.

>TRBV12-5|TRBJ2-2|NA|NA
CASGRLSGVNTGELFF
TGTGCTAGTGGCCGCCTTTCAGGGGTGAACACCGGGGAGCTGTTTTTT
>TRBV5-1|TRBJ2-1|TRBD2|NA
CASSSTQLAGYNEQFF
TGCGCCAGCAGCTCTACCCAACTAGCGGGGTACAATGAGCAGTTCTTC
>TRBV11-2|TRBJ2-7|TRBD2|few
CASRLAGDEQYF
TGTGCCAGCAGACTAGCGGGAGACGAGCAGTACTTC
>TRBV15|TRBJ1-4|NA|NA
CATTAGSHEKLFF
TGTGCCACCACCGCGGGGTCACATGAAAAACTGTTTTTT
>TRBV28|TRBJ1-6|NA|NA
CASSLARNNSPLHF
TGTGCCAGCAGTTTGGCCAGGAATAATTCACCCCTCCACTTT
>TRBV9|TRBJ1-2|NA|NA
CASSVGGGYYGYTF
TGTGCCAGCAGCGTAGGGGGCGGCTACTATGGCTACACCTTC
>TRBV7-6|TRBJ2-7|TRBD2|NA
CASSGGTSGSRYEQYF
TGTGCCAGCAGCGGAGGGACTAGCGGGAGTAGGTACGAGCAGTACTTC
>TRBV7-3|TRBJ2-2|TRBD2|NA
CASSQLRGAMNTGELFF
TGTGCCAGCAGCCAACTGCGGGGGGCCATGAACACCGGGGAGCTGTTTTTT
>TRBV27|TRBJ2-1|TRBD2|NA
CASSLVPSGGHEQFF
TGTGCCAGCAGTTTAGTCCCTAGCGGGGGGCATGAGCAGTTCTTC
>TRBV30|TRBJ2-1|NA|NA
CAWRSSGQSWNEQFF
TGTGCCTGGAGGTCCAGCGGGCAGTCGTGGAATGAGCAGTTCTTC
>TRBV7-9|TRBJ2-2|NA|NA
CASSPDTGELFF
TGTGCCAGCAGCCCAGACACCGGGGAGCTGTTTTTT
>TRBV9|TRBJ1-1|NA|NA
CASSGPPYAGADTEAFF
TGTGCCAGCAGCGGACCCCCCTATGCGGGGGCGGACACTGAAGCTTTCTTT
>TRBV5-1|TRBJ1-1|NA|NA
CASSPAGTWNTEAFF
TGCGCCAGCAGCCCCGCCGGGACTTGGAACACTGAAGCTTTCTTT
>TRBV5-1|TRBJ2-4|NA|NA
CASSLGAGLAQNIQYF
TGCGCCAGCAGCTTGGGGGCAGGGTTGGCCCAAAACATTCAGTACTTC
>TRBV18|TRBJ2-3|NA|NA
CASSPQGSTDTQYF
TGTGCCAGCTCACCTCAGGGTTCCACAGATACGCAGTATTTT
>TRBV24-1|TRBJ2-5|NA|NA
CATSDFREEGQETQYF
TGTGCCACCAGTGATTTTAGGGAAGAGGGTCAAGAGACCCAGTACTTC
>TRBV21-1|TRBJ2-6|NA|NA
CASSKGGGTGASGANVLTF
TGTGCCAGCAGCAAAGGAGGTGGGACAGGGGCATCTGGGGCCAACGTCCTGACTTTC
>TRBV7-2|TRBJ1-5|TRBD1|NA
CASSLQGGANQPQHF
TGTGCCAGCAGCTTACAAGGGGGCGCCAATCAGCCCCAGCATTTT
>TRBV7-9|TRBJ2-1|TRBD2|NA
CASSHGLAGAEQFF
TGTGCCAGCAGTCACGGACTAGCGGGCGCTGAGCAGTTCTTC
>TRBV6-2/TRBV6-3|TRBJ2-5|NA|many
CASTPRLGGETQYF
TGTGCCAGCACCCCCCGTCTTGGGGGGGAGACCCAGTACTTC
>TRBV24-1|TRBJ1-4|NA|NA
CATSDSPGRGGNLEKLFF
TGTGCCACCAGTGATTCGCCGGGACGGGGAGGAAATTTAGAAAAACTGTTTTTT
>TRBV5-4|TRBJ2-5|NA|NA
CASSAPGAQETQYF
TGTGCCAGCAGCGCCCCGGGAGCCCAAGAGACCCAGTACTTC
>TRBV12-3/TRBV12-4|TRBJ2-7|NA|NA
CASSLTQGWEQYF
TGTGCCAGCAGTTTAACACAGGGTTGGGAGCAGTACTTC
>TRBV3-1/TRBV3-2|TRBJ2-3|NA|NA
CASSAGGPGADTQYF
TGTGCCAGCAGCGCCGGAGGTCCCGGAGCAGATACGCAGTATTTT
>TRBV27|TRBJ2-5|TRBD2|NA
CASSPPLREGREETQYF
TGTGCCAGCAGCCCCCCTTTGCGGGAGGGCCGGGAAGAGACCCAGTACTTC
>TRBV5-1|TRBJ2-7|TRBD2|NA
CASSLRARTSGRPASSYEQYF
TGCGCCAGCAGCTTGCGGGCTCGGACTAGCGGGAGGCCAGCCAGCTCCTACGAGCAGTACTTC
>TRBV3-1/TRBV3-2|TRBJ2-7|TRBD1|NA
CASSRMGQGPYEQYF
TGTGCCAGCAGCCGCATGGGACAGGGGCCCTACGAGCAGTACTTC
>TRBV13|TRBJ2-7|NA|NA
CASSLGTAYYEQYF
TGTGCCAGCAGCTTAGGGACAGCCTACTACGAGCAGTACTTC
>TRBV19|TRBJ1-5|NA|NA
CASSPTRGQPQHF
TGTGCCAGTAGCCCAACCAGGGGCCAGCCCCAGCATTTT
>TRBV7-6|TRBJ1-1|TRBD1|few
CASRATGGGKAFF
TGTGCCAGCCGGGCGACAGGGGGCGGAAAAGCTTTCTTT
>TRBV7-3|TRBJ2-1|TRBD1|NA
CASSPDRGSYNEQFF
TGTGCCAGCAGCCCGGACAGGGGGTCCTACAATGAGCAGTTCTTC
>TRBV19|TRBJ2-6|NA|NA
CATARDISSGANVLTF
TGTGCCACGGCCCGGGACATTAGCTCTGGGGCCAACGTCCTGACTTTC
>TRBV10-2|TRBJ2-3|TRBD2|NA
CASSDPGGPGADTQYF
TGCGCCAGCAGTGATCCGGGAGGGCCGGGGGCGGATACGCAGTATTTT
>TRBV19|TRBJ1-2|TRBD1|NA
CASSAGPVAGGNGYTF
TGTGCCAGTAGTGCCGGGCCTGTGGCAGGGGGAAATGGCTACACCTTC
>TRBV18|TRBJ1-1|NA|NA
CASSQGGQNTEAFF
TGTGCCAGCTCCCAAGGAGGTCAGAACACTGAAGCTTTCTTT
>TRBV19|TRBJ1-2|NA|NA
CASTPGGDPPRWTF
TGTGCCAGTACCCCGGGGGGGGACCCTCCCCGGTGGACCTTC
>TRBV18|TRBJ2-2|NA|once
CASSRRGDPGELFF
TGTGCCAGCTCACGACGCGGGGACCCCGGGGAGCTGTTTTTT
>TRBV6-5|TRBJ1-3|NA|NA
CASTGSGNTIYF
TGTGCCAGCACCGGGAGTGGAAACACCATATATTTT
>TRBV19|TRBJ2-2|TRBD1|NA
CASTWDRANTGELFF
TGTGCCAGTACCTGGGACAGGGCGAACACCGGGGAGCTGTTTTTT
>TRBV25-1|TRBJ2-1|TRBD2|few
CASSIPGGLAGGRNEQFF
TGTGCCAGCAGTATACCAGGGGGACTAGCGGGAGGCCGCAATGAGCAGTTCTTC
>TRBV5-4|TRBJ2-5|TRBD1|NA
CASSPPPGTEGETQYF
TGTGCCAGCAGCCCACCTCCCGGGACAGAAGGGGAGACCCAGTACTTC
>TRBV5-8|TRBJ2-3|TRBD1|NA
CASQTGVGTDTQYF
TGTGCCAGCCAGACAGGGGTTGGGACAGATACGCAGTATTTT
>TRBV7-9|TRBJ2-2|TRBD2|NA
CASSLGPGLVRPGELFF
TGTGCCAGCAGCTTAGGACCGGGACTAGTTCGGCCCGGGGAGCTGTTTTTT
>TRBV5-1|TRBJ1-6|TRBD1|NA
CASSRGQGNDSPLHF
TGCGCCAGCAGCCGGGGACAGGGAAATGATTCACCCCTCCACTTT
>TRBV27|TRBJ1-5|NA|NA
CASPLGRGALMYSNQPQHF
TGTGCCAGCCCCCTAGGGAGGGGCGCCCTGATGTATAGCAATCAGCCCCAGCATTTT
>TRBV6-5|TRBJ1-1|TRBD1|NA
CASRPGTGEAFF
TGTGCCAGCAGACCCGGGACAGGTGAAGCTTTCTTT
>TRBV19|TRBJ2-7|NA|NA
CASSMSVAPHYEQYF
TGTGCCAGTAGTATGTCGGTTGCCCCCCACTACGAGCAGTACTTC
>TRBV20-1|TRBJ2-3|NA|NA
CSARAADTQYF
TGCAGTGCTAGAGCCGCAGATACGCAGTATTTT